This T cell receptor beta chain was recorded in a study of T cells in Graves' hyperthyroidism and ophthalmopathy. Study-level information: The initial diagnosis was the point when peripheral blood was collected, ahead of any treatment.

Concerning this clonotype: The antigen is undetermined.

About 9.4 ml fresh peripheral blood yielded the PBMCs. Findings of the study overall: Within blood appeared most thyroid clonotypes that had expanded above 0.001.

The CDR3 loop spans 13 amino acids. Trimming pared 2 bases from V and 8 bases from J, leaving 12 bases between. Germline V lookup: CDR1 LNHDA, CDR2 SQIVND (reference sequence). Amplification targeted TCR beta CDR3 regions from RNA transcripts. HTBI primers drove first-round RT-PCR of the TCR CDR3. TCRdb redid the calling of the multiplex PCR reads with MiXCR, one entry per CDR3 protein. Counted here are 250,000 to 350,000 distinct CDR3 sequences, approximately 20% occurring once; the ten biggest clones make up over 55%. J is TRBJ1-1 and V is TRBV19, with D hard to call. The receptor's source is a man aged 25 to 40 with Graves' ophthalmopathy. Material: blood. The CDR3: CASSIRLGREAFF. The CDR3 nucleotides read TGTGCCAGTAGTATAAGACTCGGGCGCGAAGCTTTCTTT.